There are many counts of the clone carrying this T cell receptor beta chain. This record comes from a study of T cells in Graves' hyperthyroidism and ophthalmopathy. Amplification yielded TCR beta CDR3 regions, with RNA transcripts as the source. HTBI primers drove first-round RT-PCR of the TCR CDR3. TCRdb reanalysed the multiplex PCR reads using MiXCR and keeps one entry per CDR3 protein. Of 400,000 to 500,000 distinct CDR3 sequences listed, under 15% are singletons. Germline V gives CDR1 SGHNT, CDR2 YENEEA. This CDR3 region has 14 residues. Deletions cut 0 bases from V and 6 bases from J, with 11 bases between.

This clonotype was obtained from a man between 18 and 29 years old with Graves' ophthalmopathy. The sample comprised blood. J is TRBJ1-2 and V is TRBV11-3; possibly TRBD1 for D (5 bases). CDR3 DNA: TGTGCCAGCAGCTTAGAGGACAAAACCCATGGCTACACCTTC. Translating it yields CASSLEDKTHGYTF.